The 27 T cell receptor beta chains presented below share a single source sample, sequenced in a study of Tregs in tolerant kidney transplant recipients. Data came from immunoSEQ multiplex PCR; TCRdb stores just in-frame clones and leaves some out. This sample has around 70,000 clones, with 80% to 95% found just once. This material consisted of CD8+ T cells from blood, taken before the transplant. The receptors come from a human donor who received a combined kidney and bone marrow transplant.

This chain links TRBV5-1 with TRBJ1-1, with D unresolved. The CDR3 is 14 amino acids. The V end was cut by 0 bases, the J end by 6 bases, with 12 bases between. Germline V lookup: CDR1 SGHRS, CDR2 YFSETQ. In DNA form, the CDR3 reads TGCGCCAGCAGCTTGGGAACGAACTTCGCTGAAGCTTTCTTT. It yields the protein CASSLGTNFAEAFF.

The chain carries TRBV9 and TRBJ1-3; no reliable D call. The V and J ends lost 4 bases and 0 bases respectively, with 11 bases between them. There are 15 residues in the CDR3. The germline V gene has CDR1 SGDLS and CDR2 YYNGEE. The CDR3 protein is CASSSGLTSGNTIYF. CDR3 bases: TGTGCCAGCAGCTCTGGACTCACCTCTGGAAACACCATATATTTT.

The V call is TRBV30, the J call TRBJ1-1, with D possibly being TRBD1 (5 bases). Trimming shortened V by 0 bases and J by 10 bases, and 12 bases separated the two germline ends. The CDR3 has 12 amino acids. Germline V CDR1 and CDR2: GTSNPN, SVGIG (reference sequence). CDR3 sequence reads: CAWSVLGPGAFF. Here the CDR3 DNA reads TGTGCCTGGAGTGTATTGGGGCCAGGAGCTTTCTTT.

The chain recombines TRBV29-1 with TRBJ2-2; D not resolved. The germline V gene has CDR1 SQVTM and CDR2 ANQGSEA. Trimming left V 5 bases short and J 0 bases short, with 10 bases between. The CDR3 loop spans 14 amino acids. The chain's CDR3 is CSVSIVANTGELFF. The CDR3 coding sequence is TGCAGCGTTTCTATAGTCGCGAACACCGGGGAGCTGTTTTTT.

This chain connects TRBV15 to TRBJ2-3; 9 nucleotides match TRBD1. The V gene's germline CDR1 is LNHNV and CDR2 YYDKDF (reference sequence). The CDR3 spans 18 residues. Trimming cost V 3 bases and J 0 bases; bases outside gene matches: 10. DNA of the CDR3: TGTGCCACCAGCAGGGGGACAGGGAGCGAGGTTAGCACAGATACGCAGTATTTT. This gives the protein CATSRGTGSEVSTDTQYF.

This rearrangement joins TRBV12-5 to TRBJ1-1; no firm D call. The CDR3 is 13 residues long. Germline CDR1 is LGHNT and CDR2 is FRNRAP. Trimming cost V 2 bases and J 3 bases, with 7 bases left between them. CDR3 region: CASGLTTYTEAFF. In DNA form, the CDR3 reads TGTGCTAGTGGTTTGACGACTTACACTGAAGCTTTCTTT.

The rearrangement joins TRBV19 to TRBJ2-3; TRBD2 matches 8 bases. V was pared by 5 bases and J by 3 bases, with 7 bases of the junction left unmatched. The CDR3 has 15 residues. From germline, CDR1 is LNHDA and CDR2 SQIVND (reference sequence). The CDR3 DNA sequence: TGTGCCAGTAGTCAGGGGAGCGGGGGAACAGATACGCAGTATTTT. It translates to CASSQGSGGTDTQYF.

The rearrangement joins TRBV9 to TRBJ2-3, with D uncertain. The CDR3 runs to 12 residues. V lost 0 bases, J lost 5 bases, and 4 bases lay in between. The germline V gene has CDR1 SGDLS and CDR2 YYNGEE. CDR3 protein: CASSVAGDTQYF. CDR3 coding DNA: TGTGCCAGCAGCGTAGCCGGAGATACGCAGTATTTT. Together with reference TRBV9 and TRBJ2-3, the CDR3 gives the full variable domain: DSGVTQTPKHLITATGQRVTLRCSPRSGDLSVYWYQQSLDQGLQFLIQYYNGEERAKGNILERFSAQQFPDLHSELNLSSLELGDSALYFCASSVAGDTQYFGPGTRLTVL.

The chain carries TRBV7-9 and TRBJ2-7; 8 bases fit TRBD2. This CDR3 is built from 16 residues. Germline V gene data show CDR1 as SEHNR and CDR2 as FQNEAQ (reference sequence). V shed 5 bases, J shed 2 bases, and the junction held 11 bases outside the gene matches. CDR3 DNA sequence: TGTGCCAGCAGCGCCCAAAGCGGGGGAGTAACCTACGAGCAGTACTTC. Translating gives CASSAQSGGVTYEQYF.

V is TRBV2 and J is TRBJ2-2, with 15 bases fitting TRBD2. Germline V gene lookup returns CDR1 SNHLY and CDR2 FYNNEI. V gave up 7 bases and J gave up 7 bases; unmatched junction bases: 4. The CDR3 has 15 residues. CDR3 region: CASIGLAGGGGELFF. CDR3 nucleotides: TGTGCCAGCATCGGACTAGCGGGAGGGGGCGGGGAGCTGTTTTTT.

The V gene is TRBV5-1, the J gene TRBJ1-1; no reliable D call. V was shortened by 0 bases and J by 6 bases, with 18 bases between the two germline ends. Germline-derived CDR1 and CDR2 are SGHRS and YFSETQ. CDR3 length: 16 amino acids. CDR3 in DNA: TGCGCCAGCAGCTTGGAGAGGGTTGCGGCTACCTCTGAAGCTTTCTTT. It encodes CASSLERVAATSEAFF.

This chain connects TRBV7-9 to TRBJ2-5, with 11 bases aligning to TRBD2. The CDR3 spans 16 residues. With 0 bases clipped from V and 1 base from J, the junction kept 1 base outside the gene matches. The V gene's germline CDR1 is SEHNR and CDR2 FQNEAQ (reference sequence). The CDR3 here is CASSLAGLAAQETQYF. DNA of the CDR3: TGTGCCAGCAGCTTAGCGGGACTAGCGGCCCAAGAGACCCAGTACTTC.

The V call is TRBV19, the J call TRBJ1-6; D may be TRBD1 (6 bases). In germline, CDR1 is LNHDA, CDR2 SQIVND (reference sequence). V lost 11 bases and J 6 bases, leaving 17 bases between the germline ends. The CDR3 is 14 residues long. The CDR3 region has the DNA TGTGCCTCCCTAGGGGGGGCTTTTAATTCACCCCTCCACTTT. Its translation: CASLGGAFNSPLHF.

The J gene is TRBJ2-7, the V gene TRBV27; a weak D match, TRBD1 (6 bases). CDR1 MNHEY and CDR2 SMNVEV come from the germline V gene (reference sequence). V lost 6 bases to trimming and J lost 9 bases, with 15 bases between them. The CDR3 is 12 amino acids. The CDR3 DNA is TGTGCCAGCAGAAGACATGGACAGACGCAGTACTTC. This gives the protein CASRRHGQTQYF.

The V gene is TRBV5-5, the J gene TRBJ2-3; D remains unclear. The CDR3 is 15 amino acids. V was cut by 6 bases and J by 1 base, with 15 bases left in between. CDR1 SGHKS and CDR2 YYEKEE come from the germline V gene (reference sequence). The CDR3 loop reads CASILMAGRTDTQYF. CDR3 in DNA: TGTGCCAGCATCCTCATGGCAGGCCGCACAGATACGCAGTATTTT.

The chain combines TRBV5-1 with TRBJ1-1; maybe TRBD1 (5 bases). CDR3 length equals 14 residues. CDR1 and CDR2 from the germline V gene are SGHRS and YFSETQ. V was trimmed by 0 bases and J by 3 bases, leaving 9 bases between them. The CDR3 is CASSLAEGYTEAFF. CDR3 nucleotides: TGCGCCAGCAGCTTGGCGGAGGGGTACACTGAAGCTTTCTTT.

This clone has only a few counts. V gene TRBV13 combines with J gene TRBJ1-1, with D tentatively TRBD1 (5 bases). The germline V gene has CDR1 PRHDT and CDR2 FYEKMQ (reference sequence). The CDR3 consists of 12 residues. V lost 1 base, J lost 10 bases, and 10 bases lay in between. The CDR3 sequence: CASSLAGQGAFF. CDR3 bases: TGTGCCAGCAGCTTAGCAGGGCAAGGAGCTTTCTTT.

Here the CDR3 DNA reads TGTGCCACCAGCAGACAGGGACTTAATTCACCCCTCCACTTT. It is translated as CATSRQGLNSPLHF. The chain is built from TRBV15 and TRBJ1-6; D is perhaps TRBD1 (5 bases). The CDR3 is 14 amino acids. V lost 2 bases to trimming and J lost 6 bases, with 8 bases between them. The germline V gene has CDR1 LNHNV and CDR2 YYDKDF (reference sequence).

The CDR3: CASSKTPGTDTQYF. CDR3 sequence (DNA): TGTGCCAGCAGCAAGACCCCGGGAACAGATACGCAGTATTTT. V usage is TRBV21-1 and J usage is TRBJ2-3; no DNA check was done on the table's D call, TRBD2. TRBV21-1 is a documented pseudogene. The CDR3 has 14 residues.

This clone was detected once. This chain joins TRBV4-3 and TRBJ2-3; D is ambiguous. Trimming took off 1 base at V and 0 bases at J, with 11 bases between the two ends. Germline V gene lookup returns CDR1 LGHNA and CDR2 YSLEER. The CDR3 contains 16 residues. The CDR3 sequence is CASSQATRGSTDTQYF. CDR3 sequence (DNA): TGCGCCAGCAGCCAAGCCACACGCGGAAGCACAGATACGCAGTATTTT.

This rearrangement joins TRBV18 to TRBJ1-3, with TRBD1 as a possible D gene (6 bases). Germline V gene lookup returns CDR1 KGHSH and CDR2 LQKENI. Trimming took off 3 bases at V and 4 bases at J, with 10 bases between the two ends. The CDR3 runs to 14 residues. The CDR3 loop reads CASSPGQMGNTIYF. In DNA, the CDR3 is TGTGCCAGCTCACCCGGACAGATGGGAAACACCATATATTTT.

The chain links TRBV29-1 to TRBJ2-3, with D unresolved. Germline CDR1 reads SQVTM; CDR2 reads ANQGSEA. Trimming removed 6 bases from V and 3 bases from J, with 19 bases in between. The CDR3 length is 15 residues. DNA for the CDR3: TGCAGCGTGTTCGTGGAAGCCACGACTACAGATACGCAGTATTTT. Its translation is CSVFVEATTTDTQYF.

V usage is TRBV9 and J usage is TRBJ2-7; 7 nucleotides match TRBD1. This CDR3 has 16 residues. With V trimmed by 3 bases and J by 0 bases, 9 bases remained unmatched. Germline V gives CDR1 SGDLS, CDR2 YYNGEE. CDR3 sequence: CASSATMTGHSYEQYF. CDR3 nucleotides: TGTGCCAGCAGCGCTACAATGACAGGGCACTCCTACGAGCAGTACTTC. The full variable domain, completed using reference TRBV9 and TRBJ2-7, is DSGVTQTPKHLITATGQRVTLRCSPRSGDLSVYWYQQSLDQGLQFLIQYYNGEERAKGNILERFSAQQFPDLHSELNLSSLELGDSALYFCASSATMTGHSYEQYFGPGTRLTVT.

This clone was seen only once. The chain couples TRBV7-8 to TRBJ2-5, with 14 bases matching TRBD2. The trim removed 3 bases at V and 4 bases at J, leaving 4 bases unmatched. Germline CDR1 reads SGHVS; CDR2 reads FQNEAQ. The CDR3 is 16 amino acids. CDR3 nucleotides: TGTGCCAGCAGCTTTGGACTAGCGGGGGGCGGAGAGACCCAGTACTTC. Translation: CASSFGLAGGGETQYF.

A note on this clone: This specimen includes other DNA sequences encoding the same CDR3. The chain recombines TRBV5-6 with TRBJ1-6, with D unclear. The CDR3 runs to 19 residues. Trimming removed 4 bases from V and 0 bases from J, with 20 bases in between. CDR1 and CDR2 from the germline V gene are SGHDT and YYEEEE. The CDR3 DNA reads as TGTGCCAGCAGCGTCGCCCCCCAGGATCGTATCTCCTATAATTCACCCCTCCACTTT. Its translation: CASSVAPQDRISYNSPLHF.

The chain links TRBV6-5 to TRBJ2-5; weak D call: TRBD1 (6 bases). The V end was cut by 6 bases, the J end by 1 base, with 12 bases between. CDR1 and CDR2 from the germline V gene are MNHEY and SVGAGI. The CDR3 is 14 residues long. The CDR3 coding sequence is TGTGCCAGCAGCATAGGACAGAGCCAAGAGACCCAGTACTTC. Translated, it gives CASSIGQSQETQYF.

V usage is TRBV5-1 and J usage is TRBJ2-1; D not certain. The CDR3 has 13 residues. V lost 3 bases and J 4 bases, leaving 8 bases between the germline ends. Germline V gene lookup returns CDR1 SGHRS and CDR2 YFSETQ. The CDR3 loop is CASSSTEYNEQFF. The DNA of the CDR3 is TGCGCCAGCAGCTCCACCGAGTACAATGAGCAGTTCTTC. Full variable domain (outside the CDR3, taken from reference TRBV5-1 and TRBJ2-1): KAGVTQTPRYLIKTRGQQVTLSCSPISGHRSVSWYQQTPGQGLQFLFEYFSETQRNKGNFPGRFSGRQFSNSRSEMNVSTLELGDSALYLCASSSTEYNEQFFGPGTRLTVL.